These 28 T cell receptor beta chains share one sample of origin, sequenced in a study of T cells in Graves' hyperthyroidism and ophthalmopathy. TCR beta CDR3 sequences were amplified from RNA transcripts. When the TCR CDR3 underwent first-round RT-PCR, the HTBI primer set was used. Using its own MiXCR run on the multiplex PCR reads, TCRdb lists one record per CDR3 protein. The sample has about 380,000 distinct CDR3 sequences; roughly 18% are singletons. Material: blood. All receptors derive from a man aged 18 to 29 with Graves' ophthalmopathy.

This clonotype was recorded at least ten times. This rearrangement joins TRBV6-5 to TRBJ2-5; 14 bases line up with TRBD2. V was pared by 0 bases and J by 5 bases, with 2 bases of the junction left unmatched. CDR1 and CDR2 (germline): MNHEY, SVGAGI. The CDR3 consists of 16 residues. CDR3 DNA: TGTGCCAGCAGTTACTCGACTAGCGGGGGGGCCGAGACCCAGTACTTC. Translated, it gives CASSYSTSGGAETQYF.

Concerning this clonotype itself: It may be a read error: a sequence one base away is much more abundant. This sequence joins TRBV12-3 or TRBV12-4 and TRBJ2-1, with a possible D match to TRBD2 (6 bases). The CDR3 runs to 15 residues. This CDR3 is CASNKPGLRYDEQFF. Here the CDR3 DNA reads TGTGCCAGCAACAAACCGGGACTCCGCTACGATGAGCAGTTCTTC.

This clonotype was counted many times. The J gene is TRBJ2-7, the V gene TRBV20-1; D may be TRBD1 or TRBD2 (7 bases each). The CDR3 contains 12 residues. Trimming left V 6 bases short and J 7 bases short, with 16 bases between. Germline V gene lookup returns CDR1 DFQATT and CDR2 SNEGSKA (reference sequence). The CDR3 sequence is CSARRGGGEQYF. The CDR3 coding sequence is TGCAGTGCCCGCAGGGGGGGGGGTGAGCAGTACTTC.

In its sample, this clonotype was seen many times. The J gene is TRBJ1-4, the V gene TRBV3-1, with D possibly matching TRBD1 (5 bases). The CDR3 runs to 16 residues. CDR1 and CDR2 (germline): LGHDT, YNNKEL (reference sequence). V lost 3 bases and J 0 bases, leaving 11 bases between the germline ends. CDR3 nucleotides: TGTGCCAGCAGCCACGGACACATTGCAACTAATGAAAAACTGTTTTTT. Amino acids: CASSHGHIATNEKLFF. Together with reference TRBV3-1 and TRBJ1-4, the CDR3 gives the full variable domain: DTAVSQTPKYLVTQMGNDKSIKCEQNLGHDTMYWYKQDSKKFLKIMFSYNNKELIINETVPNRFSPKSPDKAHLNLHINSLELGDSAVYFCASSHGHIATNEKLFFGSGTQLSVL.

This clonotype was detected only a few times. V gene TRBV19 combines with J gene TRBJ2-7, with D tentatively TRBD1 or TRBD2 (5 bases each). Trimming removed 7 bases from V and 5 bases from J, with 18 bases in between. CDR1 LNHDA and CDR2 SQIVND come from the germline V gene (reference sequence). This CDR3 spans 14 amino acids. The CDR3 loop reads CASTSGPASDEQYF. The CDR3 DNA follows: TGTGCCAGTACCTCGGGACCCGCCAGCGACGAGCAGTACTTC.

CDR3 residues: CAISGTGVGNNYGYTF. The CDR3 DNA sequence: TGTGCCATCAGCGGGACAGGGGTTGGAAATAACTATGGCTACACCTTC. This chain links TRBV10-3 with TRBJ1-2, with 10 bases lining up with TRBD1. The CDR3 covers 16 residues. In germline, CDR1 is ENHRY, CDR2 SYGVKD. V lost 6 bases and J lost 1; bases outside the gene matches: 8.

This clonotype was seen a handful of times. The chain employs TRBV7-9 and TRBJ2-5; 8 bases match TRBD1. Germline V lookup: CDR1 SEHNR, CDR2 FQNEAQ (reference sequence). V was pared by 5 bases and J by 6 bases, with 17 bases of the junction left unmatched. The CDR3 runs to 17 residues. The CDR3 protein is CASSTLAGPRQGQTQYF. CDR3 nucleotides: TGTGCCAGCAGCACCCTCGCCGGGCCCCGACAGGGGCAGACCCAGTACTTC. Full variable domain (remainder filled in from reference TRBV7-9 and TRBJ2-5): DTGVSQNPRHKITKRGQNVTFRCDPISEHNRLYWYRQTLGQGPEFLTYFQNEAQLEKSRLLSDRFSAERPKGSFSTLEIQRTEQGDSAMYLCASSTLAGPRQGQTQYFGPGTRLLVL.

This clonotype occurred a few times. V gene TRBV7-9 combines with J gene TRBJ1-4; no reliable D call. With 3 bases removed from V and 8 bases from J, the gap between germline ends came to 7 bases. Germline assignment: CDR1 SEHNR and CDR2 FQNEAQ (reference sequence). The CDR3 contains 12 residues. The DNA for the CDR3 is TGTGCCAGCAGCTTCCAGGAGGAAAAACTGTTTTTT. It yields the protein CASSFQEEKLFF.

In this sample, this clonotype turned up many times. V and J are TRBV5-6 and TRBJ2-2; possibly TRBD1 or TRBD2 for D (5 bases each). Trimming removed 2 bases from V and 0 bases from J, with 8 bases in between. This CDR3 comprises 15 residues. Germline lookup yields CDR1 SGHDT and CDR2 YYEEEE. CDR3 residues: CASSFGTANTGELFF. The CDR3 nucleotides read TGTGCCAGCAGCTTCGGGACCGCGAACACCGGGGAGCTGTTTTTT.

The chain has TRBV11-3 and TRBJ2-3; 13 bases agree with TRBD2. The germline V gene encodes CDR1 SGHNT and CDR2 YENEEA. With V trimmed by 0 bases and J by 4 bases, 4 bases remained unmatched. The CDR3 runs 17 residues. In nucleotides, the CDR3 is TGTGCCAGCAGCTTAGAACTAGCGGGGGGGCCAGCAGATACGCAGTATTTT. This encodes CASSLELAGGPADTQYF. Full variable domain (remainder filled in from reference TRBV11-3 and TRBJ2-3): EAGVVQSPRYKIIEKKQPVAFWCNPISGHNTLYWYLQNLGQGPELLIRYENEEAVDDSQLPKDRFSAERLKGVDSTLKIQPAELGDSAVYLCASSLELAGGPADTQYFGPGTRLTVL.

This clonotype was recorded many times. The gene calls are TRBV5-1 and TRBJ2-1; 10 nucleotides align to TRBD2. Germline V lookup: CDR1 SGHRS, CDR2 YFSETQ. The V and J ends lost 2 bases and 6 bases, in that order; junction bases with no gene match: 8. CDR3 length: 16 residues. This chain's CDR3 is CASSFQGLASSNEQFF. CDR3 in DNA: TGCGCCAGCAGCTTCCAGGGACTAGCGTCAAGCAATGAGCAGTTCTTC.

The DNA of the CDR3 is TGTGCCAGCAGCGGATTTGGCGGGGCGAGCACAGATACGCAGTATTTT. As protein: CASSGFGGASTDTQYF. The chain combines TRBV2 with TRBJ2-3; TRBD2 might be the D (6 bases). The CDR3 runs to 16 residues. Germline V gene data show CDR1 as SNHLY and CDR2 as FYNNEI. V was pared by 6 bases and J by 0 bases, with 16 bases between.

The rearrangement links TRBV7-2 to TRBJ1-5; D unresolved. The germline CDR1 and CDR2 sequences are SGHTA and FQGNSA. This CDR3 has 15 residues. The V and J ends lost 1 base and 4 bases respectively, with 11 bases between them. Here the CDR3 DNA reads TGTGCCAGCAGCTTAGATTTGGGGATTAATCAGCCCCAGCATTTT. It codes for CASSLDLGINQPQHF.

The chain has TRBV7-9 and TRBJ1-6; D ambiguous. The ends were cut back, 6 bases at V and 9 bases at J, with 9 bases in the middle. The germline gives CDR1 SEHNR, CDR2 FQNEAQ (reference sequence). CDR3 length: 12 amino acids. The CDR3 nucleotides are TGTGCCAGCAGTCGGGGAAGTTCACCCCTCCACTTT. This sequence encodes CASSRGSSPLHF.

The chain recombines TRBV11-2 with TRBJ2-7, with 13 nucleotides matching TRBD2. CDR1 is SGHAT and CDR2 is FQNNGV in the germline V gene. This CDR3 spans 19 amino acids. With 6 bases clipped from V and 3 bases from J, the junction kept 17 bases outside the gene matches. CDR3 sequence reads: CASRGFFGGTSGAIYEQYF. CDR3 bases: TGTGCCAGCAGAGGGTTTTTTGGCGGGACTAGCGGGGCTATCTACGAGCAGTACTTC.

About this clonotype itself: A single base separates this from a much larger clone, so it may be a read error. CDR3 amino acids: CASSLTGVSTDTQYF. CDR3 nucleotides: TGTGCCAGCAGTTTAACTGGGGTCAGCACAGATACGCAGTATTTT. The rearrangement uses TRBV28 and TRBJ2-3; D is undetermined. The V end lost 2 bases, the J end lost 0 bases, and 9 bases lay between the germline ends. Germline CDR1 reads MDHEN; CDR2 reads SYDVKM. The CDR3 has 15 residues. The variable domain in full, completed from reference TRBV28 and TRBJ2-3, reads DVKVTQSSRYLVKRTGEKVFLECVQDMDHENMFWYRQDPGLGLRLIYFSYDVKMKEKGDIPEGYSVSREKKERFSLILESASTNQTSMYLCASSLTGVSTDTQYFGPGTRLTVL.

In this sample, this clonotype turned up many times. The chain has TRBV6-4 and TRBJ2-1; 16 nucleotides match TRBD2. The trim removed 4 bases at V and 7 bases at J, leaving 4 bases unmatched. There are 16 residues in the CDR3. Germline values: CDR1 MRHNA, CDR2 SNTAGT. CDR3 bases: TGTGCCAGCAGTGTCGGGACTAGCGGGGGGGTGAATGAGCAGTTCTTC. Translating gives CASSVGTSGGVNEQFF.

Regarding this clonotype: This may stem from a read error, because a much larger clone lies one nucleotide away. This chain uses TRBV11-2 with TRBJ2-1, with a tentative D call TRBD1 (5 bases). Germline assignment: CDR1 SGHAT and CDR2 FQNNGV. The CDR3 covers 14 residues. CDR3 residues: CASSTGEAVDEQSF. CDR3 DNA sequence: TGTGCCAGCAGCACAGGTGAGGCTGTAGATGAGCAGTCCTTC.

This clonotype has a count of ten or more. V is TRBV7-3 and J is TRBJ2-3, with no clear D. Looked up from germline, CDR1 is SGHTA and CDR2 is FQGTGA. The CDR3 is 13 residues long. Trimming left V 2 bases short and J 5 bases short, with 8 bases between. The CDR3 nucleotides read TGTGCCAGCAGCTTATTAGGCGTAGATACGCAGTATTTT. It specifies CASSLLGVDTQYF.

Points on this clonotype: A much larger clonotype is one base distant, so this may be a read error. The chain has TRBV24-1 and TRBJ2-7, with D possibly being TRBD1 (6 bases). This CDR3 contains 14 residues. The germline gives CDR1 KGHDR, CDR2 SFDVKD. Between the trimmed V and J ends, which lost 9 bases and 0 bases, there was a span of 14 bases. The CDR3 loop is CATGRGTNSYEQYF. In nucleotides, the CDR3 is TGTGCCACCGGTAGGGGGACAAACTCCTACGAGCAGTACTTC.

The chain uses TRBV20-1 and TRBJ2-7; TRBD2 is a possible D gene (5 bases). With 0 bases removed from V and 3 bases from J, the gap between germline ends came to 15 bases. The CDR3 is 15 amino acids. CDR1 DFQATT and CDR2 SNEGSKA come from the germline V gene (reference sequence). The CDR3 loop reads CSARDNRGPIYEQYF. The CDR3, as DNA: TGCAGTGCTAGAGATAATCGGGGTCCTATCTACGAGCAGTACTTC.

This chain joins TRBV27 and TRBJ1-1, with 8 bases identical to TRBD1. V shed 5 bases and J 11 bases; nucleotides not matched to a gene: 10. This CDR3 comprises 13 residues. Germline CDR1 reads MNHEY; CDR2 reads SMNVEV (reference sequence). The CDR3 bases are TGTGCCAGCAGTGTCCGACAGGGGTATGGCGCTTTCTTT. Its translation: CASSVRQGYGAFF.

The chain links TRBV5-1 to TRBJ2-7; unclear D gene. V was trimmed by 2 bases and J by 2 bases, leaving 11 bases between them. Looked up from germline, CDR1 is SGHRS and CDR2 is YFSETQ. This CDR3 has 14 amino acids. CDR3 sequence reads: CASSFAAAAYEQYF. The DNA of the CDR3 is TGCGCCAGCAGCTTCGCCGCCGCGGCCTACGAGCAGTACTTC.

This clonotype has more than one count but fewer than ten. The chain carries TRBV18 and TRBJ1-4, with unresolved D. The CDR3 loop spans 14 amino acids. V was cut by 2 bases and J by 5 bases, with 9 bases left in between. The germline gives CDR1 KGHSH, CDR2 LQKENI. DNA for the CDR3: TGTGCCAGCTCACCAGACCAGATGAATGAAAAACTGTTTTTT. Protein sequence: CASSPDQMNEKLFF.

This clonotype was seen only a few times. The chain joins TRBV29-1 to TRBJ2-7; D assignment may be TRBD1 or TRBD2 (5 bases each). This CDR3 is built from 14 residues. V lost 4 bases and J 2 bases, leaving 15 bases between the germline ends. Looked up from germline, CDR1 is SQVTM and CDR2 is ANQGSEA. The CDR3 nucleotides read TGCAGCGTTGGAGAGGGACCTCCTACCTACGAGCAGTACTTC. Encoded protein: CSVGEGPPTYEQYF.

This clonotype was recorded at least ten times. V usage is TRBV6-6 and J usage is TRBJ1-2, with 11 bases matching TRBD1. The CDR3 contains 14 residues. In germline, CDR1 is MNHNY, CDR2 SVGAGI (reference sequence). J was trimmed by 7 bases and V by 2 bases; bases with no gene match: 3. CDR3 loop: CASSYEDRGPGYTF. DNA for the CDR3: TGTGCCAGCAGTTACGAGGACAGGGGGCCTGGCTACACCTTC.

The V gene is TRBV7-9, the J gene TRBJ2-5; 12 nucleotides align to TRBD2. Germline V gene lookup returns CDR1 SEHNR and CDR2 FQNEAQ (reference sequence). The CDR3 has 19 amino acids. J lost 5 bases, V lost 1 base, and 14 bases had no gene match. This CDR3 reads CASSLGRTSGADNLETQYF. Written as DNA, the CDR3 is TGTGCCAGCAGCTTAGGACGGACTAGCGGGGCTGACAACCTTGAGACCCAGTACTTC.

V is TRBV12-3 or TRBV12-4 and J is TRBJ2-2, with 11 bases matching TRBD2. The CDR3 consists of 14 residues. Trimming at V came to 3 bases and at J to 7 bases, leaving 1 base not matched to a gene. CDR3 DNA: TGTGCCAGCAGTTTTAGCGGGGGGGGCGGGGAGCTGTTTTTT. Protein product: CASSFSGGGGELFF.